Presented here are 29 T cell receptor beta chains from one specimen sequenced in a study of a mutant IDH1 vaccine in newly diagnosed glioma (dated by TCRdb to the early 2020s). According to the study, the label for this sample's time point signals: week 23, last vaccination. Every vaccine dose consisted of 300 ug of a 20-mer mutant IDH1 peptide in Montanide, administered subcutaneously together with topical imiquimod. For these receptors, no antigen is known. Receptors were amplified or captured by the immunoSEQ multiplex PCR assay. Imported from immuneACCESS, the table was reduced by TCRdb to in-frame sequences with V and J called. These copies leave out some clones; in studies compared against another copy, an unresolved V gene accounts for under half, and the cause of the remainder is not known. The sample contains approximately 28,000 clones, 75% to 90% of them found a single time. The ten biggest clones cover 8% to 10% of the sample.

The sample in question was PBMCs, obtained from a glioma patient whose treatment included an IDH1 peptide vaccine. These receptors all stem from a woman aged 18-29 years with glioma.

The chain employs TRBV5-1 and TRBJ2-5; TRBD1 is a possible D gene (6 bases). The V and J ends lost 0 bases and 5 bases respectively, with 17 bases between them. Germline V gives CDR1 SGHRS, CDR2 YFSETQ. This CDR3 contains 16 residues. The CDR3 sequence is CASSLDRVKYWETQYF. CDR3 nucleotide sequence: TGCGCCAGCAGCTTGGACAGGGTGAAATATTGGGAGACCCAGTACTTC.

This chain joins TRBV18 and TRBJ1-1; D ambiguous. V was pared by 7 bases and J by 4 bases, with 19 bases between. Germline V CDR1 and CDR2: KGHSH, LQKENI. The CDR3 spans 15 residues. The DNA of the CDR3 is TGTGCCAGCTTACCTATGAACGGGCAGCGCACTGAAGCTTTCTTT. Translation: CASLPMNGQRTEAFF.

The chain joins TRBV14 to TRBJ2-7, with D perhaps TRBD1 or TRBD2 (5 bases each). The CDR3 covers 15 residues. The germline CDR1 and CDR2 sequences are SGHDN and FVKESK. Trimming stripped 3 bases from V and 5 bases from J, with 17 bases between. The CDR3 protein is CASSQEPGPWDEQYF. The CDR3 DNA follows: TGTGCCAGCAGCCAGGAACCGGGACCATGGGACGAGCAGTACTTC.

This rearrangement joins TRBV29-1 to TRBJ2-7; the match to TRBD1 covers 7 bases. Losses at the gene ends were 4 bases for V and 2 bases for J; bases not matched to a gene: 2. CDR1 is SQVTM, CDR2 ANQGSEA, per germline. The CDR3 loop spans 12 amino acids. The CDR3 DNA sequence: TGCAGCGTTGCCCAGGGGGCCTACGAGCAGTACTTC. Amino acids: CSVAQGAYEQYF.

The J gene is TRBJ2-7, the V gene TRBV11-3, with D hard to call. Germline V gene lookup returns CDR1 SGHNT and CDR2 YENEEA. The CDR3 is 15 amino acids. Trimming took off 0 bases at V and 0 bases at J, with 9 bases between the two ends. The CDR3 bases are TGTGCCAGCAGCTTAGATGACGGTACCTCCTACGAGCAGTACTTC. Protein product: CASSLDDGTSYEQYF.

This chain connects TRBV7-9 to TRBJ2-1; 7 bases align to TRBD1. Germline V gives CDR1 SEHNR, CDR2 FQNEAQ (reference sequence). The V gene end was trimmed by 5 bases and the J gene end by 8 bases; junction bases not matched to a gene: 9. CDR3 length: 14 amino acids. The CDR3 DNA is TGTGCCAGCAGCCCAAGACAGGGATACCATGAGCAGTTCTTC. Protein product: CASSPRQGYHEQFF. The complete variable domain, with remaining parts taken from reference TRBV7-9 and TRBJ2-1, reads DTGVSQNPRHKITKRGQNVTFRCDPISEHNRLYWYRQTLGQGPEFLTYFQNEAQLEKSRLLSDRFSAERPKGSFSTLEIQRTEQGDSAMYLCASSPRQGYHEQFFGPGTRLTVL.

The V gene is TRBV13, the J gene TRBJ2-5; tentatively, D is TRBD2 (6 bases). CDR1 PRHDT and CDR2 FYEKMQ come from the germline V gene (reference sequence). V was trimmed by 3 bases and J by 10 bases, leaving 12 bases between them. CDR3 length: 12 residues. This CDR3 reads CASSFLVSGQYF. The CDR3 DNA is TGTGCCAGCAGCTTCTTGGTTAGCGGCCAGTACTTC.

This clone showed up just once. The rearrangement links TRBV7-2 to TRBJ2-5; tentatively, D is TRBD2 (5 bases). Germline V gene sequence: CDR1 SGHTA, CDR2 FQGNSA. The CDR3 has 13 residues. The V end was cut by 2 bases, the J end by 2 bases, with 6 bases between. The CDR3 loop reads CASSLREQETQYF. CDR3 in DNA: TGTGCCAGCAGCTTAAGGGAGCAAGAGACCCAGTACTTC.

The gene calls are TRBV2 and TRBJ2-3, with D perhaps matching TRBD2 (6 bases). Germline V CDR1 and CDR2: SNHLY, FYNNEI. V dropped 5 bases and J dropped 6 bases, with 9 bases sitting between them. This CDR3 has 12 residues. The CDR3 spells CASSILADTQYF. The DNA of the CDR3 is TGTGCCAGCAGTATACTAGCCGATACGCAGTATTTT.

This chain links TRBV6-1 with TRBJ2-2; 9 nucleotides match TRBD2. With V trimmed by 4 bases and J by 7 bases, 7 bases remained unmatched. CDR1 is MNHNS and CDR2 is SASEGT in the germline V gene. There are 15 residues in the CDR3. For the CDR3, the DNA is TGTGCCAGCAGTGGTAAAGCGGGGGGCGACGGGGAGCTGTTTTTT. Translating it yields CASSGKAGGDGELFF.

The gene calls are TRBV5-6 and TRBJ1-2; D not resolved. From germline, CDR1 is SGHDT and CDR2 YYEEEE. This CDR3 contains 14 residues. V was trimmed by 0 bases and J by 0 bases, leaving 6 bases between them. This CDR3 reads CASSLASPNYGYTF. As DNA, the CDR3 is TGTGCCAGCAGCTTGGCGTCCCCTAACTATGGCTACACCTTC. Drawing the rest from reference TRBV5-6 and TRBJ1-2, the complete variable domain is DAGVTQSPTHLIKTRGQQVTLRCSPKSGHDTVSWYQQALGQGPQFIFQYYEEEERQRGNFPDRFSGHQFPNYSSELNVNALLLGDSALYLCASSLASPNYGYTFGSGTRLTVV.

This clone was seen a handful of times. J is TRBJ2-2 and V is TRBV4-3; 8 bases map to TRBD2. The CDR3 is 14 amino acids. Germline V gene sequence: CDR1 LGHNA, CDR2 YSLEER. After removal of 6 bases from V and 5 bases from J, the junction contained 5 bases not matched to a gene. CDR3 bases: TGCGCCAGCAGACGAACTAGCGGTACCGGGGAGCTGTTTTTT. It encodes CASRRTSGTGELFF.

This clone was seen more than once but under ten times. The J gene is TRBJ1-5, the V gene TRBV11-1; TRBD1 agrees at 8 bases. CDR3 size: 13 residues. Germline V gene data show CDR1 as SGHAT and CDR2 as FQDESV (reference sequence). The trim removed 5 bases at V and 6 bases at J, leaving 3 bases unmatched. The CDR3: CASSPGGSQPQHF. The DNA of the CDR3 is TGTGCCAGCAGCCCAGGGGGCAGTCAGCCCCAGCATTTT.

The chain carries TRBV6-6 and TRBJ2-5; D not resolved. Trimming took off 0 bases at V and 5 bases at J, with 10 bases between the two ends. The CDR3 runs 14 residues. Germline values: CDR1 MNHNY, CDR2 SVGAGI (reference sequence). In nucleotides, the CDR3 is TGTGCCAGCAGTTACTCGGGTGGTCTGGAGACCCAGTACTTC. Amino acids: CASSYSGGLETQYF.

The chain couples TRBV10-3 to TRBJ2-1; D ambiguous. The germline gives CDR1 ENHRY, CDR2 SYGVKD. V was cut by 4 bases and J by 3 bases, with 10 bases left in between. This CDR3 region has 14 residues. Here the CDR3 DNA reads TGTGCCATCAGTGGTTACCCTAGCTACAATGAGCAGTTCTTC. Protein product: CAISGYPSYNEQFF.

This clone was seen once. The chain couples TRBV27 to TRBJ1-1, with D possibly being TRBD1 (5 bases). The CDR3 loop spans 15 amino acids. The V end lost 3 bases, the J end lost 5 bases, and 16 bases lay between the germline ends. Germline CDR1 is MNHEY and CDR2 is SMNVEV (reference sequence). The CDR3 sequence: CASSLKPGGWTEAFF. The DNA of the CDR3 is TGTGCCAGCAGTTTGAAACCGGGGGGATGGACTGAAGCTTTCTTT.

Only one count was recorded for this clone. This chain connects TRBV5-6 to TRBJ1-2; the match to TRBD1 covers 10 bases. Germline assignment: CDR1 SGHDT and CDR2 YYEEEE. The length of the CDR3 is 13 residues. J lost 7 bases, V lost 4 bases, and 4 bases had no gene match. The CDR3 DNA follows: TGTGCCAGCAGCGGGGGACAGGGGCTTGGCTACACCTTC. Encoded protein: CASSGGQGLGYTF. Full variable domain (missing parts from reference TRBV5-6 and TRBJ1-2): DAGVTQSPTHLIKTRGQQVTLRCSPKSGHDTVSWYQQALGQGPQFIFQYYEEEERQRGNFPDRFSGHQFPNYSSELNVNALLLGDSALYLCASSGGQGLGYTFGSGTRLTVV.

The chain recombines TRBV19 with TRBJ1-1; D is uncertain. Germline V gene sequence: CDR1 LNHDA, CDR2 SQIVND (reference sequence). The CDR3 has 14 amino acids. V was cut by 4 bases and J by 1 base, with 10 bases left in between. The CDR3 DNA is TGTGCCAGTAGTACGTTTTCGACGAACACTGAAGCTTTCTTT. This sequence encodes CASSTFSTNTEAFF.

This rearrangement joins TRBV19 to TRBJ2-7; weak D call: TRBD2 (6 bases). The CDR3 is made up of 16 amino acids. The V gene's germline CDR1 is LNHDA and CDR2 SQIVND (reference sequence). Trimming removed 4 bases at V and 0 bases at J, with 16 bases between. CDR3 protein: CASSSSPAGISYEQYF. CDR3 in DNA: TGTGCCAGTAGTAGCAGCCCGGCGGGAATCTCCTACGAGCAGTACTTC.

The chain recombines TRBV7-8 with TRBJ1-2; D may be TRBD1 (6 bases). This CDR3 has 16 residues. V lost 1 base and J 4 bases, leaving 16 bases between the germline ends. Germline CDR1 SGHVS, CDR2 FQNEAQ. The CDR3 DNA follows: TGTGCCAGCAGCTTAGGTCCAGGGGACCCCTTCTATGGCTACACCTTC. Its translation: CASSLGPGDPFYGYTF.

For the CDR3, the DNA is TGCGCCAGCAGCTACGGGACAGGGGGAAGGTACACTGAAGCTTTCTTT. The encoded protein is CASSYGTGGRYTEAFF. This chain connects TRBV5-1 to TRBJ1-1; TRBD1 matches at 11 bases. CDR1 and CDR2 (germline): SGHRS, YFSETQ. This CDR3 region has 16 residues. The J segment lost 3 bases and the V segment lost 3 bases, leaving 7 bases of the junction unmatched.

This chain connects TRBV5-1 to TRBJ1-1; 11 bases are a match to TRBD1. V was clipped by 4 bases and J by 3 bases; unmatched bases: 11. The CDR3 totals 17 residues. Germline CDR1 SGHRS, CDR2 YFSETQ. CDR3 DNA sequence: TGCGCCAGCAGCACCTCATCGCCGGGACAGGGGGACACTGAAGCTTTCTTT. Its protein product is CASSTSSPGQGDTEAFF.

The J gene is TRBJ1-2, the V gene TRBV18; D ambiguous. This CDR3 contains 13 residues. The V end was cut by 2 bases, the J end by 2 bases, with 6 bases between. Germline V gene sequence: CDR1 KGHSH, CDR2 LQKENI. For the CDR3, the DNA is TGTGCCAGCTCACCAGGGCAGAACTATGGCTACACCTTC. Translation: CASSPGQNYGYTF. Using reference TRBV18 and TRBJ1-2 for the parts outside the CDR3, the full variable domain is NAGVMQNPRHLVRRRGQEARLRCSPMKGHSHVYWYRQLPEEGLKFMVYLQKENIIDESGMPKERFSAEFPKEGPSILRIQQVVRGDSAAYFCASSPGQNYGYTFGSGTRLTVV.

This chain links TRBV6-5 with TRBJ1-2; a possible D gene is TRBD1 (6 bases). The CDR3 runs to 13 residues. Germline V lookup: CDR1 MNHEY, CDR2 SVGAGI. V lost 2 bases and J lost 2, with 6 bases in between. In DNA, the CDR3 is TGTGCCAGCAGTTACACAGGGAACTATGGCTACACCTTC. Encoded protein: CASSYTGNYGYTF.

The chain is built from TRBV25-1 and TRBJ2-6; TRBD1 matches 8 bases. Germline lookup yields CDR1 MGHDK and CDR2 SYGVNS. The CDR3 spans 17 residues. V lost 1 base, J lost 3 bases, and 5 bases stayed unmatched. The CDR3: CASSESAGGVGANVLTF. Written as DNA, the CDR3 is TGTGCCAGCAGTGAATCGGCAGGGGGCGTTGGGGCCAACGTCCTGACTTTC. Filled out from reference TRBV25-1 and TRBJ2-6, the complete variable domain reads EADIYQTPRYLVIGTGKKITLECSQTMGHDKMYWYQQDPGMELHLIHYSYGVNSTEKGDLSSESTVSRIRTEHFPLTLESARPSHTSQYLCASSESAGGVGANVLTFGAGSRLTVL.

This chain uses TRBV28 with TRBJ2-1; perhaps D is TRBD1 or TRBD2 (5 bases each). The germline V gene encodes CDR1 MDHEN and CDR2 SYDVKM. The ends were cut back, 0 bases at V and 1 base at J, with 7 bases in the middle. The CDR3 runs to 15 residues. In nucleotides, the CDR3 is TGTGCCAGCAGTTTATGGGGGGAGTCCTACAATGAGCAGTTCTTC. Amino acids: CASSLWGESYNEQFF.

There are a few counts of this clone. The CDR3 spells CSAQTGGTEAFF. In DNA, the CDR3 is TGCAGCGCCCAAACAGGGGGCACTGAAGCTTTCTTT. The chain uses TRBV29-1 and TRBJ1-1, with 8 bases lining up with TRBD1. Germline-derived CDR1 and CDR2 are SQVTM and ANQGSEA. Trimming at V came to 7 bases and at J to 4 bases, leaving 5 bases not matched to a gene. This CDR3 is 12 amino acids long.

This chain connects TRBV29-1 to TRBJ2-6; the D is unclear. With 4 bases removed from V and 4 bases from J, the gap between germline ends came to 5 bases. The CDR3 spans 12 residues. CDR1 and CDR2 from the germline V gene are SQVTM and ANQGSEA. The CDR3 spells CSVVAGANVLTF. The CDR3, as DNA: TGCAGCGTTGTTGCCGGGGCCAACGTCCTGACTTTC.

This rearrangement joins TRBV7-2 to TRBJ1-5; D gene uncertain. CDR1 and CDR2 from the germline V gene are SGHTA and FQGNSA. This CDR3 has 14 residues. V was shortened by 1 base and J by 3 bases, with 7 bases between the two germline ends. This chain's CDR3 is CASSLVPVNQPQHF. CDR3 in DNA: TGTGCCAGCAGCTTAGTCCCGGTCAATCAGCCCCAGCATTTT.